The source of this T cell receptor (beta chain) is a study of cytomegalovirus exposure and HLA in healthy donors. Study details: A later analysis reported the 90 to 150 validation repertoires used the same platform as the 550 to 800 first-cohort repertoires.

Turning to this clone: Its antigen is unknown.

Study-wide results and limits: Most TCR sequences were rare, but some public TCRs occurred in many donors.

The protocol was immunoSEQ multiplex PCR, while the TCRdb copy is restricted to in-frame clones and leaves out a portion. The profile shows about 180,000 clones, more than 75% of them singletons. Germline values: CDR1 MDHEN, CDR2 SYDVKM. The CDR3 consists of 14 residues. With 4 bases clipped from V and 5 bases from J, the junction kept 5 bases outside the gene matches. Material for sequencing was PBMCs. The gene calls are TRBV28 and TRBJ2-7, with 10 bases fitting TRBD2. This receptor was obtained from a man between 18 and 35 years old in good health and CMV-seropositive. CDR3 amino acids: CASSSYGLADEQYF. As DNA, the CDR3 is TGTGCCAGCAGTTCTTACGGACTAGCGGACGAGCAGTACTTC.